Listed here is a single T cell receptor (beta chain). This clone has a single count. Its antigen remains undetermined. Base quality data are lacking; no much larger clone is found one base away. Genomic DNA was extracted from sorted cells for sequencing of the TCRbeta CDR3 region. The immunoSEQ Assay was used to sequence the TCRbeta CDR3 regions. Entries here come from immuneACCESS through TCRdb and include only in-frame sequences with V and J called. Some clones fail to appear in such tables; in the studies checked, an unresolved V gene covers under half of the shortfall, and the cause of the remainder is unknown. A total of some 8,000 clones appear in this sample, roughly 88% of them only once. The ten biggest clones cover 1.5% to 2% of the sample. This sample stems from a study of OX40 agonist ivuxolimab in advanced cancers. Background for the entire study: Ivuxolimab was an agonistic, fully human IgG2 monoclonal antibody directed against OX40 (CD134), a costimulatory receptor. Intravenous ivuxolimab was administered to patients every 2 weeks at six dose levels: 0.01, 0.1, 0.3, 1.5, 3 and 10 mg/kg. Of the 50 to 55 patients in dose escalation, approximately 20 had hepatocellular carcinoma, about 15 had melanoma, 9 had renal cell carcinoma and 9 had head and neck cancer. A male proportion of roughly 80% and a mean age of 60 years, ranging from 23 to 79, were recorded for the dose-escalation cohort. Patients were allowed to have had prior anti-PD-1, anti-PD-L1 or anti-CTLA-4 therapy, and 30% to 50% of the dose-escalation patients had previously received checkpoint inhibitors. Partial responses were achieved by three dose-escalation patients, of whom one had hepatocellular carcinoma and two had cutaneous melanoma. The point of sequencing TCRbeta in the periphery was to test whether ivuxolimab changed TCR sequence diversity and drove clonal T-cell expansion. The monotherapy dose-escalation portion (N ≈ 52 patients) of the phase I ivuxolimab trial is reported in the paper. What the work shows at the level of the full study, not this receptor alone: In the 0.1-3.0 mg/kg groups, partial responders had among the lowest normalized peripheral clonal expansion, particularly in CD8+ T cells. Low levels of normalized T-cell clonal expansion were also seen in some patients who did not respond. After ivuxolimab, more expanded clones were found on average in CD8+ T cells than in CD4+ T cells. The antigen specificity of the peripheral T cells that underwent clonal expansion was not determined. At doses from 0.1 to 3.0 mg/kg, clonal expansion was seen in both CD4+ and CD8+ blood T cells between baseline and week 6.

Cut back by 5 bases and 1 base, the V and J ends lie 9 bases apart. The CDR3 covers 13 residues, taking in both the cysteine and the phenylalanine. The read is trimmed to its CDR3 DNA, 39 bases read in frame from base 1. Based on the germline V gene, the CDR1 and CDR2 sequences are SGHRS and YFSETQ. Patients with autoimmune disease history or receiving systemic immunosuppression were excluded from the trial. Peripheral blood for TCR sequencing was collected from all dose cohorts at baseline, on cycle 4 day 1, and on cycle 7 day 1. The samples were taken from a phase I, first-in-human, multicenter, open-label dose-escalation trial of ivuxolimab. Adults with locally advanced or metastatic melanoma, renal cell, hepatocellular, or head and neck squamous cell carcinoma were enrolled in the trial. Before TCR sequencing, CD4+ and CD8+ T cells were separately sorted from peripheral blood.

Recombination linked TRBV5-1 to TRBJ1-1, with no confident D gene call. This TCR derives from an adult with an advanced solid tumor such as melanoma, head and neck, liver or kidney cancer. The input for sequencing was CD4+ or CD8+ T cells sorted from blood, taken in a trial of the OX40 agonist ivuxolimab. The CDR3 reads as follows: CASRTERNTEAFF. At the DNA level, the sequence is TGCGCCAGCAGGACCGAACGGAACACTGAAGCTTTCTTT.